These T cell receptor beta chains were read from a single sample in a study of blood T cells in healthy people across ages. Using its own MiXCR run on the 5' RACE reads, TCRdb lists one record per CDR3 protein. The top ten hold around 12% of the sample, which has over 950,000 distinct CDR3 sequences, around two fifths seen once. Sequencing input: blood. The receptors shown here come from a man aged 18-30 years in good health. The CDR3 runs from the conserved cysteine through the conserved F or W. Fields, in order: clone size, V gene, J gene, D gene, CDR3 protein, CDR3 DNA. The D gene is left open where the match is weak. Rows give clone size only sometimes, using once, few, many, or a class for an expanded clone.

few	TRBV30	TRBJ1-6	NA	CAWSVMGASSYNSPLHF	TGTGCCTGGAGTGTAATGGGAGCGAGCTCCTATAATTCACCCCTCCACTTT
few	TRBV6-1	TRBJ1-4	TRBD1	CASSRTGVGVGNEKLFF	TGTGCCAGCAGTAGGACAGGGGTCGGGGTCGGAAATGAAAAACTGTTTTTT
NA	TRBV5-1	TRBJ2-5	NA	CASSSYRDSEETQYF	TGCGCCAGCAGCTCTTACAGGGATTCAGAAGAGACCCAGTACTTC
NA	TRBV28	TRBJ2-5	NA	CASSTRGGQETQYF	TGTGCCAGCAGTACAAGGGGGGGACAAGAGACCCAGTACTTC
NA	TRBV20-1	TRBJ1-1	NA	CSARFPGLNTEAFF	TGCAGTGCTAGGTTCCCCGGTCTGAACACTGAAGCTTTCTTT
NA	TRBV7-9	TRBJ1-1	NA	CASSWTDLGGAFF	TGTGCCAGCAGCTGGACAGACCTTGGGGGAGCTTTCTTT
few	TRBV6-2/TRBV6-3	TRBJ2-1	NA	CASSRQSAYNEQFF	TGTGCCAGCAGTCGACAGTCGGCCTACAATGAGCAGTTCTTC
NA	TRBV3-1	TRBJ1-1	NA	CASSPLGSGRNTEAFF	TGTGCCAGCAGCCCCTTGGGATCAGGCCGGAACACTGAAGCTTTCTTT
few	TRBV20-1	TRBJ1-2	NA	CSASPQRYYGYTF	TGCAGTGCTAGTCCTCAGAGATACTATGGCTACACCTTC
NA	TRBV14	TRBJ1-1	NA	CASSQSPEAFF	TGTGCCAGCAGCCAAAGTCCTGAAGCTTTCTTT
NA	TRBV2	TRBJ1-2	NA	CASSAWPANYGYTF	TGTGCCAGCAGTGCATGGCCCGCTAACTATGGCTACACCTTC
few	TRBV7-9	TRBJ2-5	NA	CASGPQGRSEETQYF	TGTGCCAGCGGCCCACAGGGAAGGTCGGAAGAGACCCAGTACTTC
NA	TRBV18	TRBJ2-1	NA	CASSPPGQRLEQFF	TGTGCCAGCTCACCACCGGGCCAGAGACTTGAGCAGTTCTTC
few	TRBV4-1	TRBJ2-6	NA	CASSPRTVIRSGANVLTF	TGCGCCAGCAGTCCTCGCACAGTTATCCGCTCTGGGGCCAACGTCCTGACTTTC
few	TRBV7-2	TRBJ1-1	TRBD1	CASSYDRVRGTEAFF	TGTGCCAGCAGCTACGACAGGGTCCGAGGCACTGAAGCTTTCTTT
many	TRBV10-3	TRBJ2-5	TRBD1	CAISDPTGLETQYF	TGTGCCATCAGTGACCCGACAGGGTTGGAGACCCAGTACTTC